This is a list of T cell receptor beta chains from one sample in a study of T cell repertoires in cytomegalovirus infection. For these TCRs, the target antigens are not known. TCRdb re-called the reads through MiXCR, storing one row per CDR3 protein. The repertoire includes 110,000 or so distinct CDR3 sequences, around 31% of them detected once, and around two fifths sits in the top ten. The sample here was CD8+ T cells from cultured PBMCs, taken from culture after CMV antigen stimulation. Receptors were obtained from a human donor in good health (CMV status not recorded). Some clones in this sample may be carry-over from other donors' samples. CDR3s include the opening cysteine and the closing phenylalanine or tryptophan. A D gene is named only where the DNA matches it firmly. Clone size appears in some rows only: once, few, many, or a class for an expanded clone.

v_gene	d_gene	j_gene	abundance	CDR3nt	CDR3aa
TRBV4-2	TRBD1	TRBJ1-2	NA	TGTGCCAGCAGCCGTAATTCCGGGACAGGGAGTGGCTACACCTTC	CASSRNSGTGSGYTF
TRBV7-9	TRBD1	TRBJ2-4	few	TGTGCCAGCAGCCAAGCCGGGACAGATGCCAAAAACATTCAGTACTTC	CASSQAGTDAKNIQYF
TRBV14	NA	TRBJ1-1	few	TGTGCCAGCAGCCAAGTAGGGGGTTACACTGAAGCTTTCTTT	CASSQVGGYTEAFF
TRBV5-1	TRBD1	TRBJ1-2	NA	TGCGCCAGCAGAAGGGGGCCCCCAGGGTCCCCCTATGGCTACACCTTC	CASRRGPPGSPYGYTF
TRBV12-3/TRBV12-4	NA	TRBJ2-5	NA	TGTGCCAGCAGTTTAGGACAGGTTCAAGAGACCCAGTACTTC	CASSLGQVQETQYF
TRBV7-3	NA	TRBJ2-1	few	TGTGCCAGCAGCGAACAACTAGCCCCCTCGGAGCAGTTCTTC	CASSEQLAPSEQFF
TRBV28	NA	TRBJ1-1	NA	TGTGCCAGCAGTTTATTCAGAAACCCACAGGGATATATCGAGGGCACTGAAGCTTTCTTT	CASSLFRNPQGYIEGTEAFF
TRBV19	TRBD1	TRBJ1-3	NA	TGTGCCAGTAGTATGCACAGGGGTTTGGACACCATATATTTT	CASSMHRGLDTIYF
TRBV6-1	NA	TRBJ2-7	few	TGTGCCAGCAGTGAGAGTTACAGCTCCTACGAGCAGTACTTC	CASSESYSSYEQYF
TRBV6-2/TRBV6-3	TRBD1	TRBJ1-1	many	TGTGCCAGCAGTCCGACAGGGCAAGGTACTGAAGCTTTCTTT	CASSPTGQGTEAFF
TRBV19	NA	TRBJ2-5	NA	TGTGCCAGTAGTGGGCGTTGGGGGCAAGAGACCCAGTACTTC	CASSGRWGQETQYF
TRBV4-1	TRBD2	TRBJ2-2	few	TGCGCCAGCAGCCAAGCGCGGGGGGGCAGGAAGGAGCTGTTTTTT	CASSQARGGRKELFF
TRBV5-6	TRBD1	TRBJ2-1	few	TGTGCCAGCGCACGGACAGGGGGCTCCTACAATGAGCAGTTCTTC	CASARTGGSYNEQFF
TRBV6-2/TRBV6-3	NA	TRBJ2-1	NA	TGTGCCAGCAGTTATTCCCAGGGGCGTACCTACAATGAGCAGTTCTTC	CASSYSQGRTYNEQFF
TRBV6-1	TRBD2	TRBJ2-1	few	TGTGCCAGCAGTGAAAATCTTGGACTAGGATTCAATGAGCAGTTCTTC	CASSENLGLGFNEQFF
TRBV28	TRBD1	TRBJ2-7	NA	TGTGCCAGCAGCTTCCGGGACAGGGTCTCCTACGAGCAGTACTTC	CASSFRDRVSYEQYF
TRBV7-6	NA	TRBJ2-7	NA	TGTGCCAGCAGCTTCGCAGGGAATCCCTACGAGCAGTACTTC	CASSFAGNPYEQYF
TRBV23-1	NA	TRBJ1-1	once	TGCGCCAGCAGTCAGAGCCGGCCAGAGGGCATGAACACTGAAGCTTTCTTT	CASSQSRPEGMNTEAFF
TRBV12-3/TRBV12-4	NA	TRBJ2-7	NA	TGTGCCAGCGCCGGGGGCGAGCAGTACTTC	CASAGGEQYF
TRBV5-1	TRBD1	TRBJ1-2	few	TGCGCCAGCAGCTCCCAGGGACAGGCGATAACTAACTATGGCTACACCTTC	CASSSQGQAITNYGYTF
TRBV6-5	NA	TRBJ2-7	NA	TGTGCCAGCAGTTACGGGATGGAGCAGTACTTC	CASSYGMEQYF
TRBV27	TRBD1	TRBJ1-5	NA	TGTGCCAGCAGCCAGGGGACAGGGGGCTATCAGCCCCAGCATTTT	CASSQGTGGYQPQHF